Included here is one TCR beta chain sequence, with context. Repertoires were generated with immunoSEQ multiplex PCR, while TCRdb's copy carries only in-frame clones and drops some. The sample lists around 44,000 clones; 80% to 90% were seen once. The CDR3 spans 13 residues. With V trimmed by 1 base and J by 5 bases, 0 bases remained unmatched. In germline, CDR1 is SEHNR, CDR2 FQNEAQ (reference sequence). The data originate from a study of T cell responses to AZD1222 COVID-19 vaccine. The V and J genes are TRBV7-9 and TRBJ2-7; the match to TRBD1 covers 9 bases. The sequence derives from an adult who received the AZD1222 COVID-19 vaccine. The sample consisted of peripheral blood, taken 28 days after the second AZD1222 dose. The DNA for the CDR3 is TGTGCCAGCAGCTTAGGGACAGGGGACGAGCAGTACTTC. Translation gives CASSLGTGDEQYF.